This T cell receptor beta chain stems from a study of shared clonotypes between healthy human individuals (dated by TCRdb to the early 2020s). Broadly, across the study: A couple of women and a few men aged 18 to 49 years were included in the cohort. For each donor, three plates each were used for CD4 naive and CD4 memory, two plates were used for CD8 naive, and one plate was used for CD8 memory. The study deeply sequenced blood TCR repertoires of about 5 healthy adults to estimate repertoire size and the extent of clonotype sharing between individuals. Different laboratories and diverse techniques were used to prepare libraries and sequence TCR repertoires, to increase sequencing depth and limit assay-specific biases. Between about 0.94 and 8.9 billion PBMCs per donor were obtained by leukapheresis. Broad study findings and their caveats: Pairwise subsampling indicated that sequencing depth was expected to affect the degree of clonotype sharing among donors. Because the study included a small number of donors, the genetic and exposure-history diversity represented was limited. Even with the large sequencing depth, rarefaction of the sorted-subset datasets indicated that sequencing was incomplete. Compared with non-shared clonotypes, clonotypes shared by all four sorted-subset donors had higher generation probabilities. Estimated clonotype richness was generally larger for naive than for memory subsets. Sampling was restricted to blood, and TCR repertoires in tissue are likely to differ from TCR repertoires in blood. Approximately 5% of naive CD4, 3.5% of naive CD8, about 2.1% of memory CD4, and around 0.4% of memory CD8 clonotypes were shared across a handful of donors.

Using the deep immunoSEQ assay, TCR CDR3 regions were amplified from genomic DNA by multiplex PCR. Genomic DNA extracted from each cell subset was distributed evenly over all wells of several immunoSEQ 96-well plates, and each plate served as one replicate. Each replicate PCR for sorted subsets received around 0.2 ug genomic DNA, equal to roughly 30,000 T cell genomes. Purified libraries were quantified with a Qubit 3.0 fluorometer, sized on a Bioanalyzer 2100, and re-quantified with the KAPA Library Quantification kit. Every immunoSEQ 96-well plate was sequenced on a dedicated single-read 150-cycle Illumina NextSeq 550 flow cell. On the study's bioinformatics: Because the immunoSEQ output held only junctional sequences and lacked quality scores, the filtering could not match the filtering applied to full-length reads. Sequences were annotated with PyIR, a Python wrapper for IgBLAST v1.9, and V/J genes and CDR3 were assigned using IMGT germline references. Any read was removed if the V/J assignment was weak (E-value above 1e-6), the CDR3 was missing, or the read contained stop codons, out-of-frame junctions, or ambiguous translated residues. V3J clonotypes were defined as sequences sharing the same inferred V gene, J gene, and CDR3 amino acid sequence. Percentage overlap between repertoires was calculated by dividing the number of shared unique clonotypes by the size of the smaller repertoire. Three approaches were used to assess repertoire richness: RTK rarefaction, the Chao1 estimator, and Recon v2.1 estimates of unobserved clonotypes. Generation probabilities were computed with OLGA for all TCRbeta clonotypes obtained by the gDNA method from four donors. Imported from immuneACCESS, the table was reduced by TCRdb to in-frame sequences with V and J called. These copies leave out some clones; in studies compared against another copy, an unresolved V gene accounts for under half, and the cause of the remainder is not known. That table gives V, J and clone size, and the DNA gave D and trimming. The sample table shows about 2.1 million clones, and around 93% are seen once. The ten largest make up 1.5% to 2% of the sample.

Trimming costs V 2 bases and J 3 bases, and their ends lie 8 bases apart. Based on the germline V gene (reference sequence), the CDR1 and CDR2 sequences are SGHKS and YYEKEE. The CDR3 runs 14 residues from the cysteine to the phenylalanine. Only CDR3 DNA remains: 42 bases, in frame from the first base. CD8 naive samples consisted of CD45RO-negative cells that were positively selected for CCR7, yielding a CD45RA+CCR7+ population without TemRA cells. Donors were healthy HIV-negative adults with no recently reported acute infections or vaccinations. Every donor was a Caucasian adult residing in Nashville, Tennessee, USA. After blood collection by leukapheresis, PBMCs were isolated using Ficoll-Histopaque density gradient centrifugation and then cryopreserved in the vapor phase of liquid nitrogen. Analytical flow cytometry was used to check the purity and quantity of every magnetically sorted T cell population. Genomic DNA was isolated from each sorted fraction and quantified by UV absorbance on a Nanodrop 2000c.

For this clone: Its antigen remains undetermined. No clone much larger than this one lies a single base away; base qualities are absent.

The source of this sequence is a man aged 18 to 35 in good health. Some clones in this sample may be carry-over from other donors' samples. In this chain, TRBV5-5 is recombined with TRBJ2-2; TRBD2 could be the D gene, as 6 bases match. The sequencing sample was made of naive CD8+ T cells from PBMCs. Explained via the paper, the cell subset or site label denotes: CD45RA+CCR7+. The nucleotide sequence reads TGTGCCAGCAGCTTCTGGGGGGACACCGGGGAGCTGTTTTTT. This encodes CASSFWGDTGELFF.